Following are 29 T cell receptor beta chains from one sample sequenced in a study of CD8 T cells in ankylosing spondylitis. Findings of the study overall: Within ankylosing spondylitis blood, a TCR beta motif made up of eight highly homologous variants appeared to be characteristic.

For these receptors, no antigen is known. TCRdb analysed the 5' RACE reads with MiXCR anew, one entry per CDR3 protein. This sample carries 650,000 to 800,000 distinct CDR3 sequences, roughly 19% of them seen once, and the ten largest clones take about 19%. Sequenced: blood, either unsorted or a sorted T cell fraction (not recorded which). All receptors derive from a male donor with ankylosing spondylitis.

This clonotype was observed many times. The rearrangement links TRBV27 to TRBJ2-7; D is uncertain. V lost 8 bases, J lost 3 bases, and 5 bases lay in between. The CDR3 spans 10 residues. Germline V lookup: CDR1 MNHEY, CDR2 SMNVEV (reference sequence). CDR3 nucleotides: TGTGCCAGCGGCCACTACGAGCAGTACTTC. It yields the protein CASGHYEQYF.

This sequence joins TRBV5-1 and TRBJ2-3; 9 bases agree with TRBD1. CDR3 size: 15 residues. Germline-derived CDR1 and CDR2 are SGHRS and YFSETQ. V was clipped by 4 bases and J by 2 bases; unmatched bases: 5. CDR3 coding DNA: TGCGCCAGCAGCGTCGGACAGGGGTACACAGATACGCAGTATTTT. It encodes CASSVGQGYTDTQYF.

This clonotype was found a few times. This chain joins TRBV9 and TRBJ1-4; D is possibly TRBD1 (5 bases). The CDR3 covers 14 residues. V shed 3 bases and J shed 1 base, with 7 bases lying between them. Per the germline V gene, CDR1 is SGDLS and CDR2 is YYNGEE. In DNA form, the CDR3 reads TGTGCCAGCAGCGGTCAGGGAACTAATGAAAAACTGTTTTTT. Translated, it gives CASSGQGTNEKLFF.

The CDR3 reads CASSSGGLEQYF. CDR3 coding DNA: TGTGCCAGCAGCTCCGGGGGGCTCGAGCAGTACTTC. The chain recombines TRBV5-6 with TRBJ2-7; tentative D call: TRBD2 (7 bases). V was shortened by 3 bases and J by 6 bases, with 10 bases between the two germline ends. Germline CDR1 is SGHDT and CDR2 is YYEEEE. The CDR3 is made up of 12 amino acids.

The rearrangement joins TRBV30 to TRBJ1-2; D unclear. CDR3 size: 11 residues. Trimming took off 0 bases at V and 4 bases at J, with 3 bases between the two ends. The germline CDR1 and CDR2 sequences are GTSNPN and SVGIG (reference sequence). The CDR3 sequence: CAWSVAYGYTF. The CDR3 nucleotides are TGTGCCTGGAGTGTAGCCTATGGCTACACCTTC.

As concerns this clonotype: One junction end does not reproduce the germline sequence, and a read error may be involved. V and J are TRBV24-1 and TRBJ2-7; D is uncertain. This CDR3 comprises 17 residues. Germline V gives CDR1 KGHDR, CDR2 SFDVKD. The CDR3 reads CATGDPVLAAPIYEQYF. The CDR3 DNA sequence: TGTGCCACCGGTGACCCCGTCTTAGCAGCCCCGATCTACGAGCAGTACTTC.

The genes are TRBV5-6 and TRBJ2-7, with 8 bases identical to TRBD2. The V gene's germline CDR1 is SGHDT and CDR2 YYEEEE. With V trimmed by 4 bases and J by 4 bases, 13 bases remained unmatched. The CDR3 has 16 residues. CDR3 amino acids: CASSPTPAGVFYEQYF. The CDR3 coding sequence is TGTGCCAGCAGCCCGACCCCAGCGGGAGTCTTTTACGAGCAGTACTTC. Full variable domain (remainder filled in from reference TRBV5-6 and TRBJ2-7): DAGVTQSPTHLIKTRGQQVTLRCSPKSGHDTVSWYQQALGQGPQFIFQYYEEEERQRGNFPDRFSGHQFPNYSSELNVNALLLGDSALYLCASSPTPAGVFYEQYFGPGTRLTVT.

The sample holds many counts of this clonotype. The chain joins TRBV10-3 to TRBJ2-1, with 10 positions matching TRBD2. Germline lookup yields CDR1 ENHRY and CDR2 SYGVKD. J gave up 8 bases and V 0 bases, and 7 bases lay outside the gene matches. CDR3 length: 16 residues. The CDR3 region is CAISESLAGVRDEQFF. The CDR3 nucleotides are TGTGCCATCAGTGAGTCCCTAGCGGGAGTTCGTGATGAGCAGTTCTTC.

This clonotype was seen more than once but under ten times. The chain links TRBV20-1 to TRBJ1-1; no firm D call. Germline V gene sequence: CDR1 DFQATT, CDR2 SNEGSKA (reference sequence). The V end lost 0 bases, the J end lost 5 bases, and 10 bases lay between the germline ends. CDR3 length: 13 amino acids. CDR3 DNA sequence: TGCAGTGCTAGAGATTGGGCGGGAACTGAAGCTTTCTTT. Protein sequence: CSARDWAGTEAFF.

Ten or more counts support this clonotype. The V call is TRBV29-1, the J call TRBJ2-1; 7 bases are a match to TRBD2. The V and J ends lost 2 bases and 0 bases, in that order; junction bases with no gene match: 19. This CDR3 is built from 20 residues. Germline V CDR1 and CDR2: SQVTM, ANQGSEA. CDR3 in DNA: TGCAGCGTTGAAAATGAGGCGGGAGTGGGCTCGGGTCTCTCCTACAATGAGCAGTTCTTC. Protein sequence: CSVENEAGVGSGLSYNEQFF.

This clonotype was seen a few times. The CDR3 region has the DNA TGTGCCAGCAGGTTCGGAAGGGAGAACACTGAAGCTTTCTTT. This codes for CASRFGRENTEAFF. J is TRBJ1-1 and V is TRBV7-3; no clear D gene. Deletions cut 6 bases from V and 1 base from J, with 12 bases between. The V gene's germline CDR1 is SGHTA and CDR2 FQGTGA. The CDR3 runs 14 residues.

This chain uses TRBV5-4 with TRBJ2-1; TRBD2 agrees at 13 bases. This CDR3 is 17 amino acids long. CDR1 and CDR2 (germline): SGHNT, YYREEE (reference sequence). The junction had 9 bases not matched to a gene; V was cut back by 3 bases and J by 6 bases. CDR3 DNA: TGTGCCAGCAGCTCCGGGACTAGCGGGGTTTTAGGCAATGAGCAGTTCTTC. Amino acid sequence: CASSSGTSGVLGNEQFF.

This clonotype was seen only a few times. In DNA form, the CDR3 reads TGTGCCAGCACCCGGGGCGGTAGCGGGACGAACACCGGGGAGCTGTTTTTT. The encoded protein is CASTRGGSGTNTGELFF. V is TRBV27 and J is TRBJ2-2; the match to TRBD2 covers 8 bases. CDR3 length equals 17 residues. Per the germline V gene, CDR1 is MNHEY and CDR2 is SMNVEV (reference sequence). The V gene end was trimmed by 7 bases and the J gene end by 0 bases; junction bases not matched to a gene: 10.

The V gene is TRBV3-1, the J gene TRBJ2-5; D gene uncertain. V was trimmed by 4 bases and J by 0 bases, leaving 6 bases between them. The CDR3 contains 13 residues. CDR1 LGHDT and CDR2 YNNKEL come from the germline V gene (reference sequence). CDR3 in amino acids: CASSRPYQETQYF. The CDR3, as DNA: TGTGCCAGCAGCCGGCCGTACCAAGAGACCCAGTACTTC.

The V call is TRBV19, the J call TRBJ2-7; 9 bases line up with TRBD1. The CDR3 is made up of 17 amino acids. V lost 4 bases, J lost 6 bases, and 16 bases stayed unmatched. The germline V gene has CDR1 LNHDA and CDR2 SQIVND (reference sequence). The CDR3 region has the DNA TGTGCCAGTAGTACCTCTCGTGGACAGGGGAAAACGGGCGAGCAGTACTTC. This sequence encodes CASSTSRGQGKTGEQYF.

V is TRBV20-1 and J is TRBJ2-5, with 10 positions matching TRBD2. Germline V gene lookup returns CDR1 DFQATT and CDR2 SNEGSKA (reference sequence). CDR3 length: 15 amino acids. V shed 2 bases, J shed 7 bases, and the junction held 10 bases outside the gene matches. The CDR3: CSARRVGTSEVTQYF. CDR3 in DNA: TGCAGTGCTAGAAGGGTTGGGACTAGCGAGGTGACCCAGTACTTC.

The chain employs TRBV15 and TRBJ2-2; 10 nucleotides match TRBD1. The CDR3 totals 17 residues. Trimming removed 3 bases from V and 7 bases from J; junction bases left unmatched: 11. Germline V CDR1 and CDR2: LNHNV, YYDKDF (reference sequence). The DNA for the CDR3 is TGTGCCACCAGCAGGGCTGGGACAGGGGAATTCGGCGGGGAGCTGTTTTTT. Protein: CATSRAGTGEFGGELFF.

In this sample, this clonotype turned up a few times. The CDR3 DNA reads as TGTGCCAGCAGAGGAGGAGTTCCAAATGAGCAGTTCTTC. It yields the protein CASRGGVPNEQFF. The chain employs TRBV28 and TRBJ2-1, with D possibly being TRBD2 (5 bases). There are 13 residues in the CDR3. The V end lost 6 bases, the J end lost 7 bases, and 13 bases lay between the germline ends. The V gene's germline CDR1 is MDHEN and CDR2 SYDVKM.

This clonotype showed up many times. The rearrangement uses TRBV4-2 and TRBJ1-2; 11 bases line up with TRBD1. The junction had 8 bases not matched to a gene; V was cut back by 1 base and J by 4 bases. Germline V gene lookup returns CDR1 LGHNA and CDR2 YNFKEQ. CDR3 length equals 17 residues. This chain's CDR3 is CASSQGNRDRGGYGYTF. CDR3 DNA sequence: TGTGCCAGCAGCCAAGGAAACCGGGACAGGGGGGGCTATGGCTACACCTTC.

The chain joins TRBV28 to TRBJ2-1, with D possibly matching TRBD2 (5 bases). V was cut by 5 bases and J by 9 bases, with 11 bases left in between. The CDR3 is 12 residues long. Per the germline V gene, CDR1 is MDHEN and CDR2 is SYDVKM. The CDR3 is CASSLLEGEQFF. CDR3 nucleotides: TGTGCCAGCAGTCTACTAGAAGGTGAGCAGTTCTTC.

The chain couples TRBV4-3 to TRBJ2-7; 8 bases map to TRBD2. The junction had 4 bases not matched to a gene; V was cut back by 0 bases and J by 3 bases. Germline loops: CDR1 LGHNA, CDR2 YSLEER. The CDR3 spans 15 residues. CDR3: CASSQDSTSGYEQYF. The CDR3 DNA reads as TGCGCCAGCAGCCAAGATAGCACTAGCGGCTACGAGCAGTACTTC.

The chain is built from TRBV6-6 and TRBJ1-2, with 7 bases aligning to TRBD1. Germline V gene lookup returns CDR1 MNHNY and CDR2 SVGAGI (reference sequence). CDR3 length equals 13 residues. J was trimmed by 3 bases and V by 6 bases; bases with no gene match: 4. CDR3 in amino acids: CASRDRVDYGYTF. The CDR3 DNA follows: TGTGCCAGCAGAGACAGGGTCGACTATGGCTACACCTTC.

Written as DNA, the CDR3 is TGTGCCAGCAGCTTCCGGCGGACCTATGGCTACACCTTC. Protein product: CASSFRRTYGYTF. The chain uses TRBV5-6 and TRBJ1-2, with D unclear. This CDR3 contains 13 residues. In germline, CDR1 is SGHDT, CDR2 YYEEEE. With 2 bases removed from V and 4 bases from J, the gap between germline ends came to 9 bases. The whole variable domain, filled in from reference TRBV5-6 and TRBJ1-2, reads DAGVTQSPTHLIKTRGQQVTLRCSPKSGHDTVSWYQQALGQGPQFIFQYYEEEERQRGNFPDRFSGHQFPNYSSELNVNALLLGDSALYLCASSFRRTYGYTFGSGTRLTVV.

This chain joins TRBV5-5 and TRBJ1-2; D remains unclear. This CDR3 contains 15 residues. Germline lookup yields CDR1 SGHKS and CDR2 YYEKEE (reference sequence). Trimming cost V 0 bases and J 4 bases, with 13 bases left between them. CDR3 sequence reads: CASSLDIGKTYGYTF. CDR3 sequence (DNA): TGTGCCAGCAGCTTGGATATAGGCAAAACCTATGGCTACACCTTC.

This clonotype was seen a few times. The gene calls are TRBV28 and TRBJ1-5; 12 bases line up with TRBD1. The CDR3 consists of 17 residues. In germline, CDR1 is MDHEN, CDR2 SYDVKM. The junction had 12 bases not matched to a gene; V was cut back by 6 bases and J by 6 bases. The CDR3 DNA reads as TGTGCCAGCAGCAAACCCGGGACAGGGGGCTTGGTTCAGCCCCAGCATTTT. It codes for CASSKPGTGGLVQPQHF. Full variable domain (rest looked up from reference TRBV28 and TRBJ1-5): DVKVTQSSRYLVKRTGEKVFLECVQDMDHENMFWYRQDPGLGLRLIYFSYDVKMKEKGDIPEGYSVSREKKERFSLILESASTNQTSMYLCASSKPGTGGLVQPQHFGDGTRLSIL.

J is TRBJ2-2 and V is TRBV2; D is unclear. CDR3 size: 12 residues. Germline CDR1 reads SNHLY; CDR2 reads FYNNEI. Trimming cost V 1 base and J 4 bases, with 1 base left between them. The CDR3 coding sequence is TGTGCCAGCAGTGAAGGCACCGGGGAGCTGTTTTTT. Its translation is CASSEGTGELFF.

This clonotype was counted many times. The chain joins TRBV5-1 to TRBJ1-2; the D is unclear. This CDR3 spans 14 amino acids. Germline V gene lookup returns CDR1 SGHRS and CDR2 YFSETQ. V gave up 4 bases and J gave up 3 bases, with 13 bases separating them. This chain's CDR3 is CASSRDSRDYGYTF. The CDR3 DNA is TGCGCCAGCAGCCGTGATTCAAGGGACTATGGCTACACCTTC.

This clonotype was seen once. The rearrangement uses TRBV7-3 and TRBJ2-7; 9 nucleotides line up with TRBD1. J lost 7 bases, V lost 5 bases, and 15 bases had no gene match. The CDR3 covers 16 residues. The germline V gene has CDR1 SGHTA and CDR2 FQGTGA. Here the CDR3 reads CASSQGTGTPPGEQYF. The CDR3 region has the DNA TGTGCCAGCAGCCAAGGGACAGGGACGCCGCCGGGTGAGCAGTACTTC. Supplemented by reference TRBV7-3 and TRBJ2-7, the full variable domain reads GAGVSQTPSNKVTEKGKYVELRCDPISGHTALYWYRQSLGQGPEFLIYFQGTGAADDSGLPNDRFFAVRPEGSVSTLKIQRTERGDSAVYLCASSQGTGTPPGEQYFGPGTRLTVT.

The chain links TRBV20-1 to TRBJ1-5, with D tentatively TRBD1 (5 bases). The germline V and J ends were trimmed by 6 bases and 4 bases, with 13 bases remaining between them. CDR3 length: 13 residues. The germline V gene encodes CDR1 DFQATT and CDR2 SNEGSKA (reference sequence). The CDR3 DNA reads TGCAGTGCATACCGGGACCCGAATCAGCCCCAGCATTTT. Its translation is CSAYRDPNQPQHF.